This passage covers 5 T cell receptor beta chains from one sample sequenced in a study of blood T cell repertoires in COVID-19. Data came from immunoSEQ multiplex PCR; TCRdb stores just in-frame clones and leaves some out. The sample consists of 150,000 or so clones, roughly 93% of them appearing once. Sequenced input: peripheral blood. The receptors here all came from a man younger than 30 with acute or convalescent COVID-19.

This chain joins TRBV7-6 and TRBJ2-1, with TRBD1 as a possible D gene (5 bases). The germline CDR1 and CDR2 sequences are SGHVS and FNYEAQ. The CDR3 has 15 residues. Trimming shortened V by 1 base and J by 1 base, and 8 bases separated the two germline ends. The CDR3 coding sequence is TGTGCCAGCAGCTTAGGTAGGGGATCCTACAATGAGCAGTTCTTC. It is translated as CASSLGRGSYNEQFF.

The chain carries TRBV24-1 and TRBJ1-1, with D possibly matching TRBD1 (6 bases). Trimming took 10 bases from V and 1 from J, leaving 9 bases between them. CDR1 and CDR2 from the germline V gene are KGHDR and SFDVKD. CDR3 length: 12 residues. The CDR3 here is CATKGQNTEAFF. CDR3 nucleotide sequence: TGTGCCACTAAGGGACAGAACACTGAAGCTTTCTTT.

The chain uses TRBV5-1 and TRBJ1-1; a possible D gene is TRBD1 (6 bases). CDR1 is SGHRS and CDR2 is YFSETQ in the germline V gene. CDR3 length equals 14 residues. V lost 2 bases to trimming and J lost 4 bases, with 12 bases between them. DNA for the CDR3: TGCGCCAGCAGCTTATCAGCAGGGGCCACTGAAGCTTTCTTT. This codes for CASSLSAGATEAFF.

V gene TRBV18 combines with J gene TRBJ1-4; tentatively, D is TRBD1 (5 bases). V was trimmed by 3 bases and J by 7 bases, leaving 15 bases between them. Germline lookup yields CDR1 KGHSH and CDR2 LQKENI. CDR3 length: 15 amino acids. Here the CDR3 reads CASSPRGEPTEKLFF. The CDR3 nucleotides read TGTGCCAGCTCACCTAGGGGCGAACCGACTGAAAAACTGTTTTTT. Combining the CDR3 with reference TRBV18 and TRBJ1-4 gives the whole variable domain NAGVMQNPRHLVRRRGQEARLRCSPMKGHSHVYWYRQLPEEGLKFMVYLQKENIIDESGMPKERFSAEFPKEGPSILRIQQVVRGDSAAYFCASSPRGEPTEKLFFGSGTQLSVL.

V and J are TRBV6-5 and TRBJ1-3, with 7 bases fitting TRBD1. The J segment lost 1 base and the V segment lost 3 bases, leaving 3 bases of the junction unmatched. CDR3 length equals 15 residues. In germline, CDR1 is MNHEY, CDR2 SVGAGI. CDR3 sequence (DNA): TGTGCCAGCAGTTATGACAGGGATTCTGGAAACACCATATATTTT. It translates to CASSYDRDSGNTIYF.